This T cell receptor (beta chain) emerged from a study of vaccination effects on CD4 cells after COVID-19. This CDR3 region has 14 residues. The germline CDR1 and CDR2 sequences are SGHRS and YFSETQ. V trimming: 4 bases; J trimming: 3 bases; junction bases outside the gene matches: 2. Worth noting for this clone: Its target is unknown.

Ahead of sequencing, the ViraFEST assay grew antigen-specific CD4+ T cells using viral peptide pools. Subsequent to a culture period of about ten days, CD4+ T cells were isolated. Profiling relied on immunoSEQ multiplex PCR, and the TCRdb table lists in-frame clones only, not all of them. The sample has 50,000 to 75,000 clones; roughly 80% are singletons. This sequence joins TRBV5-1 and TRBJ2-5; 11 nucleotides line up with TRBD1. Source: CD4+ T cells from PBMCs cultured with HCoV-229E spike peptides, taken before COVID-19 vaccination. The TCR originated in a human donor who received a COVID-19 vaccine. The CDR3 DNA follows: TGCGCCAGCAGCCGGGACAGGGGGAAAGAGACCCAGTACTTC. It encodes CASSRDRGKETQYF.